This is a list of T cell receptor beta chains from one sample in a study of beta chain features in type 1 diabetes. Assay: immunoSEQ multiplex PCR; the TCRdb copy retains only in-frame clones and omits some. The sample records some 410,000 clones, roughly 13% being singletons. Sequenced input: naive CD4+ T cells from blood. The receptors shown here come from a man aged 25 to 45 in good health. Each CDR3 is given with its conserved first and last residue. D genes are given only for firm matches. Size is omitted from some rows. Given values are once, few, many or a class for expanded clones.

V	J	D	size	CDR3	DNA
TRBV5-1	TRBJ2-1	NA	few	CASSFGSRENEQFF	TGCGCCAGCAGCTTTGGGTCCAGGGAGAATGAGCAGTTCTTC
TRBV5-1	TRBJ1-2	NA	NA	CASSLGEHGYTF	TGCGCCAGCAGCTTGGGGGAACATGGCTACACCTTC
TRBV20-1	TRBJ2-1	NA	once	CSALSYNEQFF	TGCAGTGCCCTAAGTTACAATGAGCAGTTCTTC
TRBV5-6	TRBJ2-1	NA	NA	CASSLRLTGASSFGEQFF	TGTGCCAGCAGCTTGAGGCTAACAGGAGCTTCGAGTTTTGGAGAGCAGTTCTTC
TRBV10-3	TRBJ2-3	NA	NA	CAISESGRDTQYF	TGTGCCATCAGTGAGTCGGGGCGGGATACGCAGTATTTT
TRBV5-1	TRBJ2-5	NA	NA	CASSWKETQYF	TGCGCCAGCAGCTGGAAGGAGACCCAGTACTTC
TRBV25-1	TRBJ2-7	TRBD1	few	CASSSGTGAGEQYF	TGTGCCAGCAGCTCCGGGACAGGGGCCGGCGAGCAGTACTTC
TRBV9	TRBJ2-3	TRBD2	NA	CASSSKPGLAPSTDTQYF	TGTGCCAGCAGCAGTAAACCAGGACTAGCGCCCAGCACAGATACGCAGTATTTT
TRBV28	TRBJ1-2	NA	NA	CASSLSNYGYTF	TGTGCCAGCAGTTTATCCAACTATGGCTACACCTTC
TRBV5-1	TRBJ2-1	TRBD2	few	CASSLVGSGRLAYNEQFF	TGCGCCAGCAGCTTGGTTGGCAGCGGGAGGCTTGCCTACAATGAGCAGTTCTTC
TRBV9	TRBJ2-5	NA	NA	CASSVAPDRQETQYF	TGTGCCAGCAGCGTAGCGCCGGATCGCCAAGAGACCCAGTACTTC
TRBV5-4	TRBJ1-1	NA	few	CASRWYGKNTEAFF	TGTGCCAGCAGATGGTACGGAAAGAACACTGAAGCTTTCTTT
TRBV5-4	TRBJ2-7	NA	few	CASSAEDRTYEQYF	TGTGCCAGCAGCGCGGAGGACAGAACCTACGAGCAGTACTTC
TRBV2	TRBJ1-1	NA	NA	CAGRLNTEAFF	TGTGCCGGTAGGCTGAACACTGAAGCTTTCTTT
TRBV7-6	TRBJ2-5	TRBD2	NA	CASSYLAGGGQETQYF	TGTGCCAGCAGCTACTTAGCGGGGGGCGGGCAAGAGACCCAGTACTTC
TRBV7-9	TRBJ2-5	NA	few	CASSLGRYQETQYF	TGTGCCAGCAGCTTAGGTCGTTACCAAGAGACCCAGTACTTC
TRBV7-2	TRBJ2-7	NA	NA	CASSPVGGSYEQYF	TGTGCCAGCAGCCCGGTGGGGGGCTCCTACGAGCAGTACTTC
TRBV30	TRBJ1-4	NA	NA	CAWRRSGANEKLFF	TGTGCCTGGAGGCGGAGCGGGGCTAATGAAAAACTGTTTTTT
TRBV27	TRBJ2-5	NA	few	CASSLSGGGWETQYF	TGTGCCAGCAGTTTAAGCGGTGGGGGCTGGGAGACCCAGTACTTC
TRBV9	TRBJ2-3	TRBD2	few	CASSVGLSSGSTDTQYF	TGTGCCAGCAGCGTAGGTTTGTCTAGCGGGTCCACAGATACGCAGTATTTT
TRBV9	TRBJ2-1	NA	NA	CASSVAPGPDEQFF	TGTGCCAGCAGCGTAGCTCCCGGGCCTGACGAGCAGTTCTTC
TRBV7-2	TRBJ2-5	TRBD2	NA	CASSLAGLAGRETQYF	TGTGCCAGCAGCTTAGCGGGCCTAGCGGGGAGAGAGACCCAGTACTTC
TRBV16	TRBJ2-5	TRBD1	NA	CASSHRTGPRETQYF	TGTGCCAGCAGCCATCGGACAGGGCCTCGAGAGACCCAGTACTTC
TRBV11-3	TRBJ2-3	TRBD2	few	CASSFPTVAGGTDTQYF	TGTGCCAGCAGCTTCCCAACCGTAGCGGGGGGCACAGATACGCAGTATTTT
TRBV29-1	TRBJ2-7	NA	few	CSGEENRQQYF	TGCAGCGGAGAAGAAAACAGGCAGCAGTACTTC
TRBV5-6	TRBJ2-5	NA	NA	CASSPGPMETQYF	TGTGCCAGCAGCCCGGGACCCATGGAGACCCAGTACTTC
TRBV29-1	TRBJ2-3	NA	NA	CSVAIGGDTQYF	TGCAGCGTTGCTATTGGAGGAGATACGCAGTATTTT
TRBV29-1	TRBJ2-5	NA	NA	CNSELGFRETQYF	TGCAACTCCGAGTTGGGGTTTAGGGAGACCCAGTACTTC
TRBV29-1	TRBJ2-3	NA	few	CSVELGTDTQYF	TGCAGCGTTGAGTTGGGGACAGATACGCAGTATTTT
TRBV29-1	TRBJ1-1	NA	few	CSLTRIKLNTEAFF	TGCAGCCTGACGAGAATTAAATTGAACACTGAAGCTTTCTTT
TRBV19	TRBJ2-7	NA	NA	CASSTDSGVEQYF	TGTGCCAGTAGTACCGACAGTGGTGTGGAGCAGTACTTC
TRBV6-1	TRBJ2-1	TRBD1	NA	CASSEPGTAHEQFF	TGTGCCAGCAGTGAACCCGGGACAGCCCATGAGCAGTTCTTC
TRBV14	TRBJ1-2	NA	NA	CASRMGANYGYTF	TGTGCCAGCAGAATGGGGGCTAACTATGGCTACACCTTC
TRBV30	TRBJ1-4	NA	NA	CAWSVRRVSEMFF	TGTGCCTGGAGTGTACGACGGGTCTCCGAGATGTTTTTT
TRBV6-5	TRBJ1-2	NA	few	CATRRARPYGYTF	TGTGCCACCCGGCGGGCGCGGCCCTATGGCTACACCTTC
TRBV14	TRBJ2-5	TRBD1	few	CASSQLFGQGFFQETQYF	TGTGCCAGCAGCCAATTATTTGGACAGGGATTTTTCCAAGAGACCCAGTACTTC
TRBV19	TRBJ2-1	TRBD2	few	CASSRTYSGTSSYNEQFF	TGTGCCAGTAGTAGGACCTATAGCGGGACAAGCTCCTACAATGAGCAGTTCTTC
TRBV7-9	TRBJ1-5	TRBD1	few	CASSLGTGVYQPQHF	TGTGCCAGCAGCTTAGGGACAGGGGTCTATCAGCCCCAGCATTTT
TRBV7-2	TRBJ2-2	NA	NA	CASSPVSGRTGELFF	TGTGCCAGCAGCCCGGTTTCAGGGAGAACCGGGGAGCTGTTTTTT
TRBV29-1	TRBJ1-1	NA	few	CSVRGENPEAFF	TGCAGCGTGAGGGGGGAAAACCCTGAAGCTTTCTTT
TRBV7-9	TRBJ1-1	NA	NA	CASSSKGTEAFF	TGTGCCAGCAGCTCAAAGGGGACTGAAGCTTTCTTT
TRBV9	TRBJ2-7	TRBD2	NA	CASSTSGGPYEQYF	TGTGCCAGCAGCACTAGCGGGGGGCCCTACGAGCAGTACTTC
TRBV5-1	TRBJ1-1	NA	once	CASSFREGEDEAFF	TGCGCCAGCAGCTTCCGAGAGGGAGAGGATGAAGCTTTCTTT
TRBV7-8	TRBJ1-4	NA	NA	CASSIGERPMKVLFF	TGTGCCAGCAGCATCGGAGAACGGCCCATGAAAGTACTGTTTTTT
TRBV18	TRBJ2-6	NA	few	CASSPQGLSGANVLTF	TGTGCCAGCTCCCCTCAGGGACTCTCTGGGGCCAACGTCCTGACTTTC
TRBV27	TRBJ1-1	NA	NA	CASREPRGMNTEAFF	TGTGCCAGCAGAGAACCCCGAGGGATGAACACTGAAGCTTTCTTT
TRBV28	TRBJ2-3	NA	NA	CASRLLAPDTQYF	TGTGCCAGCAGGCTCCTTGCCCCAGATACGCAGTATTTT
TRBV9	TRBJ2-3	NA	NA	CASSALDTQYF	TGTGCCAGCAGCGCCTTAGATACGCAGTATTTT
TRBV20-1	TRBJ2-1	NA	NA	CSARARDEQFF	TGCAGTGCTAGAGCGAGAGATGAGCAGTTCTTC
TRBV5-1	TRBJ2-3	TRBD2	few	CASSLLSGRTDTQYF	TGCGCCAGCAGCTTGTTAAGCGGGAGAACAGATACGCAGTATTTT
TRBV9	TRBJ1-3	NA	NA	CASRDSGNTIYF	TGTGCCAGCAGGGACTCTGGAAACACCATATATTTT
TRBV2	TRBJ1-3	NA	few	CASSEGAGVANTIYF	TGTGCCAGCAGTGAAGGGGCAGGGGTGGCGAACACCATATATTTT
TRBV2	TRBJ1-5	NA	NA	CASSGDSNQPQHF	TGTGCCAGCAGCGGAGATAGCAATCAGCCCCAGCATTTT
TRBV25-1	TRBJ1-1	NA	few	CASSGAVTEAFF	TGTGCCAGCAGTGGCGCTGTCACTGAAGCTTTCTTT
TRBV29-1	TRBJ2-1	NA	few	CSVERQGTSRGGSYNEQFF	TGCAGCGTCGAGAGACAGGGGACCTCGCGGGGGGGCTCCTACAATGAGCAGTTCTTC
TRBV6-1	TRBJ2-1	TRBD1	few	CASRLTGDEQFF	TGTGCCAGCAGACTAACAGGGGATGAGCAGTTCTTC
TRBV15	TRBJ2-5	TRBD1	NA	CATSRAGQGQETQYF	TGTGCCACCAGCAGAGCCGGACAGGGCCAAGAGACCCAGTACTTC